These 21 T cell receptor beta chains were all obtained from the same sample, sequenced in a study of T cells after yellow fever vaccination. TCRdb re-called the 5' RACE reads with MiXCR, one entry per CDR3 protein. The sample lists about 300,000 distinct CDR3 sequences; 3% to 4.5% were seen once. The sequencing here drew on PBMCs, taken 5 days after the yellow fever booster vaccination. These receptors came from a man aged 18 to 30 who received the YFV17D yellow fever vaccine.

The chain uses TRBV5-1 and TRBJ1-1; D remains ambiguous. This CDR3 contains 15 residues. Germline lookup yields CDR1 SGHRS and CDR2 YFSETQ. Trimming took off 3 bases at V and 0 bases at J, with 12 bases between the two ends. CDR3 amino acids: CASSWGGSMNTEAFF. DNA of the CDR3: TGCGCCAGCAGCTGGGGTGGGTCAATGAACACTGAAGCTTTCTTT.

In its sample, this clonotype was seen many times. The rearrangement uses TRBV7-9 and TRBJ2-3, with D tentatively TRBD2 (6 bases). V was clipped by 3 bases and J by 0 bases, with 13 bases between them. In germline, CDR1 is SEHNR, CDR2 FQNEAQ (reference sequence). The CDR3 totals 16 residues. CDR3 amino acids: CASSLRDWASTDTQYF. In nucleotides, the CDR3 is TGTGCCAGCAGCTTGAGGGACTGGGCTAGCACAGATACGCAGTATTTT.

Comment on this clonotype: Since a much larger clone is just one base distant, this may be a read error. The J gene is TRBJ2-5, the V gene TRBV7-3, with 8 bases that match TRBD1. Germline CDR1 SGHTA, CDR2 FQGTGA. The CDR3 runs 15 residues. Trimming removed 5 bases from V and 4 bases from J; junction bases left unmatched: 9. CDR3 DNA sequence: TGTGCCAGCAGCCAGACCCAGGGGGCAGGAGAGACCCAGTACTTC. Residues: CASSQTQGAGETQYF.

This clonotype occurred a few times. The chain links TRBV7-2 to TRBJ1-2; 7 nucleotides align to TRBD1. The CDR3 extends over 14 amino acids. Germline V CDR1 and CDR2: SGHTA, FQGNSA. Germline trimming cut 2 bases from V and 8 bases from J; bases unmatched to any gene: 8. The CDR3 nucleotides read TGTGCCAGCAGCTTATTACAGGGGACTTGGGGCTACACCTTC. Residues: CASSLLQGTWGYTF.

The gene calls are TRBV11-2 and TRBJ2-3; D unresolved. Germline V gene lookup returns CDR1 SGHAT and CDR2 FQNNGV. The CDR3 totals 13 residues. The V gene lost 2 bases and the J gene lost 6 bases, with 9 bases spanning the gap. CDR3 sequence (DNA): TGTGCCAGCAGCTTAATCTCCCTTGATACGCAGTATTTT. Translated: CASSLISLDTQYF.

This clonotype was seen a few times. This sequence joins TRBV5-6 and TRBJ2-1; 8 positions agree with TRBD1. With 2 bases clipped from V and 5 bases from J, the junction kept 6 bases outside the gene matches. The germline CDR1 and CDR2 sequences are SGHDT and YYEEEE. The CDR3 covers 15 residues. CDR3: CASSFLQGGHNEQFF. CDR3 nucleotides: TGTGCCAGCAGCTTTTTACAGGGGGGCCACAATGAGCAGTTCTTC.

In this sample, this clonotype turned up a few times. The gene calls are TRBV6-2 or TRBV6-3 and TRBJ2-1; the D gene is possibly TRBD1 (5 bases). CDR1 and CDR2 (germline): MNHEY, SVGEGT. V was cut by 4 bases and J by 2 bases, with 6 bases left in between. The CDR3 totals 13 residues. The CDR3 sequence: CASSWTTYNEQFF. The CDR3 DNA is TGTGCCAGCAGTTGGACAACCTACAATGAGCAGTTCTTC.

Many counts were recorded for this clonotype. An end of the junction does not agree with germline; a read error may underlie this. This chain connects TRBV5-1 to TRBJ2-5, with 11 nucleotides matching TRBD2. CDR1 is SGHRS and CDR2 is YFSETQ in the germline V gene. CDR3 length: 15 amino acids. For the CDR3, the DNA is TGTGCTAGCAGCCTCGGGACTAGCGGTCAAGAGACCCAGTACTTC. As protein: CASSLGTSGQETQYF.

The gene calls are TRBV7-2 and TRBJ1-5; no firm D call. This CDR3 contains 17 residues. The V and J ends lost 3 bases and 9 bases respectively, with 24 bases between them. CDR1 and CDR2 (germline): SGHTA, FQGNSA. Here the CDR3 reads CASSLFPGSPPVRPQHF. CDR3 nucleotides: TGTGCCAGCAGCTTGTTCCCCGGTTCCCCACCTGTACGGCCCCAGCATTTT.

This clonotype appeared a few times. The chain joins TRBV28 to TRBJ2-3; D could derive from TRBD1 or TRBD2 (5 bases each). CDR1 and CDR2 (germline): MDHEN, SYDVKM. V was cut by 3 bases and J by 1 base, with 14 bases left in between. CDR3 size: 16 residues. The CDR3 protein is CASSFLPWDRTDTQYF. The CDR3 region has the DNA TGTGCCAGCAGTTTCCTCCCCTGGGACCGCACAGATACGCAGTATTTT. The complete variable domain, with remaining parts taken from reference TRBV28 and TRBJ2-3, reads DVKVTQSSRYLVKRTGEKVFLECVQDMDHENMFWYRQDPGLGLRLIYFSYDVKMKEKGDIPEGYSVSREKKERFSLILESASTNQTSMYLCASSFLPWDRTDTQYFGPGTRLTVL.

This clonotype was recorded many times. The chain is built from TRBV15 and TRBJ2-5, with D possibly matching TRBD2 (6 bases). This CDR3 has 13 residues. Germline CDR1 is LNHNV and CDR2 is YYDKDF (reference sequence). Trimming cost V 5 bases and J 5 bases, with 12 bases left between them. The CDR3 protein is CATSGGITETQYF. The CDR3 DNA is TGTGCCACCAGCGGCGGGATAACGGAGACCCAGTACTTC.

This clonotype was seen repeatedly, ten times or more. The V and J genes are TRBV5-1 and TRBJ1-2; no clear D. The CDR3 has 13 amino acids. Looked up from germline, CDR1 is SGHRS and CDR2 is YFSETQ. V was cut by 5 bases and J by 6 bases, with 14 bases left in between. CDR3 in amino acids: CASRPSVVDGYTF. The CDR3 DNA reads TGCGCCAGCAGACCCAGTGTGGTGGATGGCTACACCTTC.

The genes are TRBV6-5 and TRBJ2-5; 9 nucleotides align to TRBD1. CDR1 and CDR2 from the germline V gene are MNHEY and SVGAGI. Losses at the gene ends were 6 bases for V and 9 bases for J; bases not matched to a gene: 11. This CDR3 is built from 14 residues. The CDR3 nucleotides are TGTGCCAGCAGCCTACAGGGGGCCCCGGTGCCCCAGTACTTC. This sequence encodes CASSLQGAPVPQYF.

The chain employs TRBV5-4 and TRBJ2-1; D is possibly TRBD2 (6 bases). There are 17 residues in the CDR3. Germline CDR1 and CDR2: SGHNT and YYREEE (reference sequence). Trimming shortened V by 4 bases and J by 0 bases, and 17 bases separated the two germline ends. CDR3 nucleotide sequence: TGTGCCAGCAGCCCATCCCTTGCGGGGAGCTCCTACAATGAGCAGTTCTTC. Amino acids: CASSPSLAGSSYNEQFF. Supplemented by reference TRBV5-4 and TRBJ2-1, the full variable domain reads ETGVTQSPTHLIKTRGQQVTLRCSSQSGHNTVSWYQQALGQGPQFIFQYYREEENGRGNFPPRFSGLQFPNYSSELNVNALELDDSALYLCASSPSLAGSSYNEQFFGPGTRLTVL.

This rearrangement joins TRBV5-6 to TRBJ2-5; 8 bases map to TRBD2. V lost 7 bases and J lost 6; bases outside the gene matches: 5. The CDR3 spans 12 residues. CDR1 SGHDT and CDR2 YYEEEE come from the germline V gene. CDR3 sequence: CASAGGAKTQYF. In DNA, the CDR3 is TGTGCCAGCGCCGGGGGGGCCAAGACCCAGTACTTC.

CDR3 region: CASSSRLAANTGELFF. CDR3 nucleotides: TGTGCCAGCAGTTCCCGACTAGCGGCGAACACCGGGGAGCTGTTTTTT. The V and J genes are TRBV12-3 or TRBV12-4 and TRBJ2-2; 9 bases line up with TRBD2. V lost 4 bases and J lost 0; bases outside the gene matches: 3. The CDR3 is made up of 16 amino acids.

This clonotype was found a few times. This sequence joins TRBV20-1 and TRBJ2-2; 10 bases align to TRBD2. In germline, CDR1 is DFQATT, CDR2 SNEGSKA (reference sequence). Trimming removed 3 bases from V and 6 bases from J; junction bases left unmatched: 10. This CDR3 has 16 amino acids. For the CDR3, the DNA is TGCAGTGCTAGCGAGAGCGGGGGGGCCGAATCCGGGGAGCTGTTTTTT. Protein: CSASESGGAESGELFF.

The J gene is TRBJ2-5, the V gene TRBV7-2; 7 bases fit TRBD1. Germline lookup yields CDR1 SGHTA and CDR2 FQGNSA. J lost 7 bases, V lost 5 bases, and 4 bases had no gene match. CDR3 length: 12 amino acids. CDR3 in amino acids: CASSRDRATQYF. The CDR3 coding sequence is TGTGCCAGCAGCCGCGACAGGGCGACCCAGTACTTC.

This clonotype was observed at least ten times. The CDR3 nucleotides are TGCGCCAGCAGCTTGGGACTAGCGGGAGAGACCCAGTACTTC. Translated: CASSLGLAGETQYF. This chain uses TRBV5-1 with TRBJ2-5, with 10 bases that match TRBD2. Trimming took 0 bases from V and 4 from J; bases not matched to a gene: 0. CDR3 length equals 14 residues. CDR1 and CDR2 from the germline V gene are SGHRS and YFSETQ.

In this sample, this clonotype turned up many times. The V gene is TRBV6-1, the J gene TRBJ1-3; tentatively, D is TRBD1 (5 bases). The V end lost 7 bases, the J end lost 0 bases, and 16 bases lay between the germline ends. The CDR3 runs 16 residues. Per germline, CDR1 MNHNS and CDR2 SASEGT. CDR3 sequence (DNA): TGTGCCAGCACTCCGGGACGGGGGTACTCTGGAAACACCATATATTTT. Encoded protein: CASTPGRGYSGNTIYF.

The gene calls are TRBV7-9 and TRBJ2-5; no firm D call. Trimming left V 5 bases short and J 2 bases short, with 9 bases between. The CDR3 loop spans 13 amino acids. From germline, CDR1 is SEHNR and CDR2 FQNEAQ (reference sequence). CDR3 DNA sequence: TGTGCCAGCAGCATCCGGGCACAAGAGACCCAGTACTTC. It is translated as CASSIRAQETQYF. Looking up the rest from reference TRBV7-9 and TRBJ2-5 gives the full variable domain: DTGVSQNPRHKITKRGQNVTFRCDPISEHNRLYWYRQTLGQGPEFLTYFQNEAQLEKSRLLSDRFSAERPKGSFSTLEIQRTEQGDSAMYLCASSIRAQETQYFGPGTRLLVL.